These 21 T cell receptor beta chains originate from one sample sequenced in a study of cytomegalovirus exposure and HLA in healthy donors. The PCR used 60 Vbeta and 13 Jbeta primers. Using immunoSEQ multiplex PCR, the repertoire was profiled, and TCRdb retains in-frame clones only, with some absent. The top ten clones hold about 3% of a sample with 65,000 to 95,000 clones, roughly 80% of them seen once. Sequencing was carried out using PBMCs. The receptors derive from a man aged 50 to 60 in good health and CMV-seronegative.

Concerning this clone: Other nucleotide sequences in the sample specify the same CDR3. The chain couples TRBV7-9 to TRBJ2-5; 8 nucleotides line up with TRBD2. V dropped 4 bases and J dropped 5; count of bases not matched to a gene: 6. CDR1 is SEHNR and CDR2 is FQNEAQ in the germline V gene (reference sequence). The CDR3 length is 14 residues. CDR3 region: CASSSSGGGETQYF. As DNA, the CDR3 is TGTGCCAGCAGCTCCAGCGGGGGCGGGGAGACCCAGTACTTC.

V usage is TRBV4-1 and J usage is TRBJ2-3; TRBD2 agrees at 8 bases. V gave up 0 bases and J gave up 1 base; unmatched junction bases: 6. This CDR3 spans 17 amino acids. The germline V gene has CDR1 MGHRA and CDR2 YSYEKL. CDR3 in DNA: TGCGCCAGCAGCCAAGAGGCGGGGGGATGGCGCACAGATACGCAGTATTTT. Protein sequence: CASSQEAGGWRTDTQYF.

The chain employs TRBV11-2 and TRBJ1-2; D not resolved. V was cut by 3 bases and J by 8 bases, with 22 bases left in between. The CDR3 is 16 residues long. Germline V gives CDR1 SGHAT, CDR2 FQNNGV. CDR3 sequence: CASSFSAEPQAGGYTF. CDR3 bases: TGTGCCAGCAGCTTCTCCGCCGAGCCCCAGGCCGGAGGCTACACCTTC.

The chain recombines TRBV7-9 with TRBJ1-1; D ambiguous. CDR3 length: 13 amino acids. Germline assignment: CDR1 SEHNR and CDR2 FQNEAQ (reference sequence). V was trimmed by 5 bases and J by 10 bases, leaving 17 bases between them. This CDR3 is CASSGERISGAFF. Here the CDR3 DNA reads TGTGCCAGCAGCGGCGAAAGGATAAGCGGAGCTTTCTTT.

The V call is TRBV6-5, the J call TRBJ2-1; 8 nucleotides agree with TRBD1. This CDR3 has 14 amino acids. Germline CDR1 reads MNHEY; CDR2 reads SVGAGI. The V gene end was trimmed by 5 bases and the J gene end by 9 bases; junction bases not matched to a gene: 9. CDR3 loop: CASSTRTGSSEQFF. The CDR3 nucleotides are TGTGCCAGCAGTACCCGGACAGGGAGTAGTGAGCAGTTCTTC.

This chain connects TRBV9 to TRBJ1-3, with D possibly TRBD1 on 5 matching bases. V was clipped by 3 bases and J by 3 bases, with 7 bases between them. CDR3 length equals 13 residues. CDR1 and CDR2 (germline): SGDLS, YYNGEE. This chain's CDR3 is CASSEGFGNTIYF. The CDR3 DNA reads TGTGCCAGCAGCGAGGGGTTTGGAAACACCATATATTTT.

The rearrangement uses TRBV6-5 and TRBJ2-7; D might be TRBD1 (5 bases). The germline V and J ends were trimmed by 0 bases and 5 bases, with 11 bases remaining between them. The CDR3 runs 14 residues. In germline, CDR1 is MNHEY, CDR2 SVGAGI. CDR3 DNA sequence: TGTGCCAGCAGTTACTCGGTTAGGGGTGACGAGCAGTACTTC. Its protein product is CASSYSVRGDEQYF.

V gene TRBV7-9 combines with J gene TRBJ1-2; possible D gene TRBD1, 5 bases. Trimming shortened V by 8 bases and J by 4 bases, and 11 bases separated the two germline ends. Germline CDR1 is SEHNR and CDR2 is FQNEAQ (reference sequence). The CDR3 consists of 12 residues. The CDR3 sequence is CASGGKGYGYTF. The CDR3 DNA reads as TGTGCCAGCGGGGGGAAGGGCTATGGCTACACCTTC.

This chain joins TRBV5-1 and TRBJ2-3, with D uncertain. This CDR3 is 16 amino acids long. Deletions cut 0 bases from V and 1 base from J, with 12 bases between. Germline CDR1 and CDR2: SGHRS and YFSETQ. This chain's CDR3 is CASSLGSTVGTDTQYF. CDR3 DNA: TGCGCCAGCAGCTTGGGCTCCACGGTCGGCACAGATACGCAGTATTTT.

This clone was observed a handful of times. This chain joins TRBV28 and TRBJ2-6; D uncertain. Germline CDR1 is MDHEN and CDR2 is SYDVKM. V lost 4 bases and J 0 bases, leaving 7 bases between the germline ends. There are 15 residues in the CDR3. This CDR3 reads CASSSMSSGANVLTF. Here the CDR3 DNA reads TGTGCCAGCAGTTCGATGAGCTCTGGGGCCAACGTCCTGACTTTC. Combining the CDR3 with reference TRBV28 and TRBJ2-6 gives the whole variable domain DVKVTQSSRYLVKRTGEKVFLECVQDMDHENMFWYRQDPGLGLRLIYFSYDVKMKEKGDIPEGYSVSREKKERFSLILESASTNQTSMYLCASSSMSSGANVLTFGAGSRLTVL.

The chain uses TRBV6-6 and TRBJ1-5, with TRBD1 matching 12 bases. Looked up from germline, CDR1 is MNHNY and CDR2 is SVGAGI (reference sequence). The trim removed 5 bases at V and 5 bases at J, leaving 7 bases unmatched. The length of the CDR3 is 16 residues. CDR3 amino acids: CASSPGTGGDHQPQHF. In DNA form, the CDR3 reads TGTGCCAGCAGTCCCGGGACAGGGGGCGATCATCAGCCCCAGCATTTT.

This chain joins TRBV18 and TRBJ2-7, with D unresolved. Germline CDR1 is KGHSH and CDR2 is LQKENI. The CDR3 sequence is 12 residues long. The V gene lost 5 bases and the J gene lost 3 bases, with 8 bases spanning the gap. CDR3 DNA sequence: TGTGCCAGCTCAGGCCAGTTCTACGAGCAGTACTTC. This translates into CASSGQFYEQYF.

The chain carries TRBV6-1 and TRBJ1-2; D may be TRBD1 (5 bases). Trimming took off 2 bases at V and 4 bases at J, with 11 bases between the two ends. The V gene's germline CDR1 is MNHNS and CDR2 SASEGT. CDR3 length: 14 residues. The CDR3 DNA reads as TGTGCCAGCAGTGAACAGGGTAAAGGCTATGGCTACACCTTC. Amino acids: CASSEQGKGYGYTF.

V gene TRBV28 combines with J gene TRBJ1-2, with TRBD1 matching over 8 bases. V lost 6 bases and J lost 8; bases outside the gene matches: 8. The CDR3 is 13 residues long. CDR1 and CDR2 (germline): MDHEN, SYDVKM. CDR3 coding DNA: TGTGCCAGCAGACCTGGGACAGGCCAGGGCTACACCTTC. Translated: CASRPGTGQGYTF.

This sequence joins TRBV6-1 and TRBJ1-5; D is ambiguous. CDR3 length equals 16 residues. From germline, CDR1 is MNHNS and CDR2 SASEGT. Trimming pared 3 bases from V and 5 bases from J, leaving 17 bases between. The CDR3 region has the DNA TGTGCCAGCAGTGACCCCAGGCGCGGGGTTTATCAGCCCCAGCATTTT. It specifies CASSDPRRGVYQPQHF.

The V and J genes are TRBV6-5 and TRBJ1-2; D is ambiguous. Trimming took 0 bases from V and 5 from J, leaving 13 bases between them. This CDR3 contains 15 residues. CDR1 and CDR2 (germline): MNHEY, SVGAGI. Here the CDR3 DNA reads TGTGCCAGCAGTTACTCGACGGCCCGAGGGTATGGCTACACCTTC. It encodes CASSYSTARGYGYTF.

This chain links TRBV7-9 with TRBJ1-6, with 9 bases matching TRBD1. The CDR3 sequence is 16 residues long. With V trimmed by 4 bases and J by 1 base, 2 bases remained unmatched. Germline V CDR1 and CDR2: SEHNR, FQNEAQ (reference sequence). CDR3 region: CASSSGQGSYNSPLHF. The DNA of the CDR3 is TGTGCCAGCAGCTCGGGACAGGGATCCTATAATTCACCCCTCCACTTT.

CDR3 sequence: CASSSLAGSDTQYF. CDR3 DNA sequence: TGTGCCAGCAGTTCCCTTGCCGGGTCGGATACGCAGTATTTT. The chain employs TRBV6-5 and TRBJ2-3; D ambiguous. The CDR3 sequence is 14 residues long. V was pared by 4 bases and J by 6 bases, with 14 bases between. Germline V gene sequence: CDR1 MNHEY, CDR2 SVGAGI.

This sequence joins TRBV29-1 and TRBJ1-1; D may be TRBD1 (5 bases). This CDR3 contains 13 residues. Looked up from germline, CDR1 is SQVTM and CDR2 is ANQGSEA. Trimming removed 0 bases from V and 5 bases from J, with 10 bases in between. The CDR3 spells CSVEEGRGTEAFF. Written as DNA, the CDR3 is TGCAGCGTTGAAGAGGGGAGGGGAACTGAAGCTTTCTTT.

CDR3 sequence reads: CATSRGRNTEAFF. The DNA for the CDR3 is TGTGCCACGTCCCGGGGGAGGAACACTGAAGCTTTCTTT. The J gene is TRBJ1-1, the V gene TRBV13, with D maybe TRBD1 (5 bases). Germline V gene sequence: CDR1 PRHDT, CDR2 FYEKMQ (reference sequence). V lost 10 bases and J lost 1, with 13 bases in between. There are 13 residues in the CDR3.

This clone was counted a few times. This sequence joins TRBV6-5 and TRBJ1-1; D gene unclear. The CDR3 covers 13 residues. Looked up from germline, CDR1 is MNHEY and CDR2 is SVGAGI. V was trimmed by 2 bases and J by 5 bases, leaving 9 bases between them. CDR3 region: CASSYGERTEAFF. The DNA for the CDR3 is TGTGCCAGCAGTTACGGAGAGAGGACTGAAGCTTTCTTT.